These 18 T cell receptor beta chains were sequenced from one sample in a study of blood T cells in healthy people across ages. Using a J-beta primer mix together with a sample-barcoded 5' primer, a second PCR was run for about 7 to 12 cycles. TCRdb passed the 5' RACE reads through MiXCR, listing each CDR3 protein once. The table includes more than 800,000 distinct CDR3 sequences, about 30% detected once. The sample comprised blood. The receptors were sampled from a woman over 75 in good health.

This clonotype showed up just a few times. This chain links TRBV6-2 or TRBV6-3 with TRBJ2-1; 8 nucleotides line up with TRBD2. With the DNA end fitting TRBJ2-7 better, the J assignment may be wrong. The germline CDR1 and CDR2 sequences are MNHEY and SVGEGT. The CDR3 runs 15 residues. CDR3 coding DNA: TGTGCCAGCAGCCGGAGGGCGGGGGGATACAATGAGCAGTACTTC. Translation: CASSRRAGGYNEQYF.

This clonotype was recorded only once. J is TRBJ1-2 and V is TRBV15; D gene uncertain. The ends were cut back, 1 base at V and 8 bases at J, with 17 bases in the middle. The CDR3 runs 15 residues. Germline CDR1 is LNHNV and CDR2 is YYDKDF (reference sequence). The CDR3 loop is CATSRVERQGGGYTF. DNA for the CDR3: TGTGCCACCAGCAGAGTGGAACGACAAGGAGGAGGCTACACCTTC.

This clonotype appeared many times. The chain is built from TRBV4-2 and TRBJ1-5; 8 bases agree with TRBD1. The germline V gene encodes CDR1 LGHNA and CDR2 YNFKEQ. The CDR3 is 15 amino acids. With V trimmed by 3 bases and J by 5 bases, 6 bases remained unmatched. The CDR3 DNA reads TGTGCCAGCAGCCAGGAACCACAGGGGGATCAGCCCCAGCATTTT. Amino acid sequence: CASSQEPQGDQPQHF.

The V gene is TRBV27, the J gene TRBJ1-2, with D maybe TRBD1 (5 bases). V was pared by 3 bases and J by 4 bases, with 15 bases between. The CDR3 runs to 15 residues. Germline values: CDR1 MNHEY, CDR2 SMNVEV (reference sequence). CDR3 DNA: TGTGCCAGCAGTTTCTTCGGGACTTCTGGCTATGGCTACACCTTC. This encodes CASSFFGTSGYGYTF.

This clonotype was picked up many times. The chain combines TRBV7-2 with TRBJ2-3, with a weak D call TRBD2 (5 bases). The CDR3 is 14 residues long. CDR1 is SGHTA, CDR2 FQGNSA, per germline. V was cut by 5 bases and J by 10 bases, with 19 bases left in between. CDR3 in DNA: TGTGCCAGCAGCGATACTCGCGCGGGTTTCGCGCAGTATTTT. Encoded protein: CASSDTRAGFAQYF.

This clonotype was seen a handful of times. This clone may be a read error of a much larger clone one base away. The chain uses TRBV12-3 or TRBV12-4 and TRBJ2-7, with D uncertain. This CDR3 comprises 14 residues. Trimming shortened V by 4 bases and J by 2 bases, and 12 bases separated the two germline ends. CDR3 amino acids: CASSWSGGTYEQYF. CDR3 DNA sequence: TGTGCCAGCAGTTGGTCTGGCGGTACCTACGAGCAGTACTTC.

The sample holds many counts of this clonotype. V gene TRBV10-3 combines with J gene TRBJ2-7, with D unresolved. Germline loops: CDR1 ENHRY, CDR2 SYGVKD. The CDR3 consists of 13 residues. With 0 bases removed from V and 3 bases from J, the gap between germline ends came to 6 bases. The CDR3 is CAISESADYEQYF. DNA for the CDR3: TGTGCCATCAGTGAGTCGGCAGACTACGAGCAGTACTTC.

The J gene is TRBJ1-4, the V gene TRBV19; no firm D call. Germline loops: CDR1 LNHDA, CDR2 SQIVND (reference sequence). The CDR3 sequence is 14 residues long. Trimming stripped 3 bases from V and 3 bases from J, with 8 bases between. CDR3 region: CASSIGGSNEKLFF. The CDR3 nucleotides read TGTGCCAGTAGTATCGGTGGCTCTAATGAAAAACTGTTTTTT.

This clonotype was seen more than once but under ten times. J is TRBJ1-1 and V is TRBV19; TRBD1 agrees at 8 bases. With V trimmed by 7 bases and J by 0 bases, 4 bases remained unmatched. CDR1 and CDR2 from the germline V gene are LNHDA and SQIVND (reference sequence). CDR3 length: 14 residues. The CDR3 sequence: CASTLTGVNTEAFF. CDR3 nucleotides: TGTGCCAGTACCCTGACAGGGGTGAACACTGAAGCTTTCTTT.

This clonotype has at least ten counts. This rearrangement joins TRBV18 to TRBJ2-1; D may be TRBD2 (6 bases). Germline V lookup: CDR1 KGHSH, CDR2 LQKENI. The V and J ends lost 4 bases and 10 bases respectively, with 14 bases between them. The CDR3 extends over 13 amino acids. CDR3 in amino acids: CASSQEGAWEQFF. CDR3 nucleotides: TGTGCCAGCTCACAGGAGGGTGCTTGGGAGCAGTTCTTC.

For this clonotype: A much larger clone lies one base from this, so it may be a read error. The rearrangement links TRBV15 to TRBJ1-2, with D tentatively TRBD1 (6 bases). V lost 1 base and J lost 10, with 16 bases in between. The CDR3 covers 14 residues. CDR1 and CDR2 from the germline V gene are LNHNV and YYDKDF (reference sequence). This chain's CDR3 is CATSRGQVLAAYTF. CDR3 nucleotides: TGTGCCACCAGCAGAGGACAGGTGTTGGCTGCCTACACCTTC. Full variable domain (outside the CDR3, taken from reference TRBV15 and TRBJ1-2): DAMVIQNPRYQVTQFGKPVTLSCSQTLNHNVMYWYQQKSSQAPKLLFHYYDKDFNNEADTPDNFQSRRPNTSFCFLDIRSPGLGDTAMYLCATSRGQVLAAYTFGSGTRLTVV.

About this clonotype: A much bigger clone sits one base away, suggesting this may be a read error. This sequence joins TRBV6-2 or TRBV6-3 and TRBJ2-6; D is possibly TRBD1 (7 bases). Germline V gene data show CDR1 as MNHEY and CDR2 as SVGEGT. The CDR3 runs to 15 residues. CDR3 coding DNA: TGTGCCAGCAGTCAGGGGGGAACCGGGGCCAACGTCCGGACTTTC. Translating gives CASSQGGTGANVRTF.

This clonotype has just a few counts. This chain uses TRBV6-6 with TRBJ1-2; 7 bases match TRBD1. The ends lost 6 bases at V and 7 bases at J; junction bases unmatched: 8. CDR1 is MNHNY, CDR2 SVGAGI, per germline (reference sequence). This CDR3 has 13 amino acids. The DNA for the CDR3 is TGTGCCAGCAGCGGGCAGGGGGGCGGTGGCTACACCTTC. It specifies CASSGQGGGGYTF.

Notes on this clonotype: This clone may be a read error of a much larger clone one base away. J is TRBJ2-1 and V is TRBV20-1; a weak D match, TRBD1 (7 bases). The CDR3 sequence is 14 residues long. Per the germline V gene, CDR1 is DFQATT and CDR2 is SNEGSKA (reference sequence). With 3 bases removed from V and 7 bases from J, the gap between germline ends came to 16 bases. Here the CDR3 reads CSASARGRLNEQFF. In nucleotides, the CDR3 is TGCAGTGCTAGTGCCAGGGGGAGGTTGAATGAGCAGTTCTTC.

This clonotype was recorded at least ten times. The chain couples TRBV9 to TRBJ1-2; D is ambiguous. V lost 0 bases and J 5 bases, leaving 14 bases between the germline ends. The CDR3 totals 15 residues. The germline gives CDR1 SGDLS, CDR2 YYNGEE. The CDR3 region is CASSVESGSRYGYTF. CDR3 bases: TGTGCCAGCAGCGTAGAATCCGGCTCTCGGTATGGCTACACCTTC. The variable domain in full, completed from reference TRBV9 and TRBJ1-2, reads DSGVTQTPKHLITATGQRVTLRCSPRSGDLSVYWYQQSLDQGLQFLIQYYNGEERAKGNILERFSAQQFPDLHSELNLSSLELGDSALYFCASSVESGSRYGYTFGSGTRLTVV.

This clonotype was counted many times. The gene calls are TRBV20-1 and TRBJ2-1; D is unclear. CDR1 is DFQATT and CDR2 is SNEGSKA in the germline V gene (reference sequence). CDR3 size: 16 residues. V was shortened by 0 bases and J by 1 base, with 13 bases between the two germline ends. The CDR3 region has the DNA TGCAGTGCTAGAGATTTGGCAAGTTCGTCCTACAATGAGCAGTTCTTC. Residues: CSARDLASSSYNEQFF.

This clonotype was detected ten times or more. CDR3 loop: CASRGTEYSPLHF. CDR3 sequence (DNA): TGTGCCAGCAGGGGGACAGAGTATTCACCCCTCCACTTT. The V call is TRBV6-6, the J call TRBJ1-6; 7 bases line up with TRBD1. V gave up 6 bases and J gave up 8 bases; unmatched junction bases: 4. Looked up from germline, CDR1 is MNHNY and CDR2 is SVGAGI (reference sequence). The CDR3 contains 13 residues.

This clonotype was counted at least ten times. CDR3 sequence: CASSAQGTGFYGYTF. In nucleotides, the CDR3 is TGTGCCAGCAGTGCCCAGGGAACAGGGTTCTATGGCTACACCTTC. J is TRBJ1-2 and V is TRBV2; perhaps TRBD1 as D (6 bases). The CDR3 contains 15 residues. CDR1 and CDR2 from the germline V gene are SNHLY and FYNNEI. The V end was cut by 4 bases, the J end by 4 bases, with 16 bases between.